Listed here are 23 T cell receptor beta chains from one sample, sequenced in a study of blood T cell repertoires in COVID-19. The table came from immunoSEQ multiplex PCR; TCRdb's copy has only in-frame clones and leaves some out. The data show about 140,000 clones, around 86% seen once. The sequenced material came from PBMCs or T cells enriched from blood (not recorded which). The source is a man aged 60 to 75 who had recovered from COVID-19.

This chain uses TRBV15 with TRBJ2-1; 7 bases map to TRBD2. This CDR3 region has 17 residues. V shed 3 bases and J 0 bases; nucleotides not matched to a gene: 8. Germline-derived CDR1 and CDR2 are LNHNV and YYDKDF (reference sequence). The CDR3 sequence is CATSSGRGRASYNEQFF. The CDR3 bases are TGTGCCACCAGCAGCGGTAGAGGGAGGGCCTCCTACAATGAGCAGTTCTTC.

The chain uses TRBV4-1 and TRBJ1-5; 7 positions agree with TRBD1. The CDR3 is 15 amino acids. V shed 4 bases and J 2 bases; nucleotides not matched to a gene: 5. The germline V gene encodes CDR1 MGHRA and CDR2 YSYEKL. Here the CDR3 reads CASSPRDRGNQPQHF. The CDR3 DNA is TGCGCCAGCAGCCCCCGGGACAGAGGCAATCAGCCCCAGCATTTT.

CDR3 loop: CASSIAAGDAKAFF. CDR3 nucleotides: TGTGCCAGTAGTATAGCGGCAGGGGACGCGAAAGCTTTCTTT. This rearrangement joins TRBV19 to TRBJ1-1, with D perhaps TRBD1 (6 bases). CDR3 size: 14 residues. Germline CDR1 is LNHDA and CDR2 is SQIVND (reference sequence). V was pared by 1 base and J by 9 bases, with 15 bases between.

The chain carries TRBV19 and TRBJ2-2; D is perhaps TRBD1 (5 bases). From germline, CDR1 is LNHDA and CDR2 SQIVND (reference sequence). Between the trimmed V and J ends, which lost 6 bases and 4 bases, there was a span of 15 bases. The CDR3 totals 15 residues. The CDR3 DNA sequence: TGTGCCAGTAGCCCAGGGATTATGGGCACCGGGGAGCTGTTTTTT. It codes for CASSPGIMGTGELFF.

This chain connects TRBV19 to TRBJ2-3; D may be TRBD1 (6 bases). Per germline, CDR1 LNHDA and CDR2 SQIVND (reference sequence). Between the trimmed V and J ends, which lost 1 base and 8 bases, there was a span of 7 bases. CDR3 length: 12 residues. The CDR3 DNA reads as TGTGCCAGTAGTATAGTAGGGGGTACGCAGTATTTT. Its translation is CASSIVGGTQYF.

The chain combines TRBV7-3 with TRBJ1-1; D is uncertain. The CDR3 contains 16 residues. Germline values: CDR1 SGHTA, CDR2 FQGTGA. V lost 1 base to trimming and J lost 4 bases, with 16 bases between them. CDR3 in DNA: TGTGCCAGCAGCTTAAATGTTAACGGGTTTCCCACTGAAGCTTTCTTT. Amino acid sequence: CASSLNVNGFPTEAFF. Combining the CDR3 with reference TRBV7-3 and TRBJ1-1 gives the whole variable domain GAGVSQTPSNKVTEKGKYVELRCDPISGHTALYWYRQSLGQGPEFLIYFQGTGAADDSGLPNDRFFAVRPEGSVSTLKIQRTERGDSAVYLCASSLNVNGFPTEAFFGQGTRLTVV.

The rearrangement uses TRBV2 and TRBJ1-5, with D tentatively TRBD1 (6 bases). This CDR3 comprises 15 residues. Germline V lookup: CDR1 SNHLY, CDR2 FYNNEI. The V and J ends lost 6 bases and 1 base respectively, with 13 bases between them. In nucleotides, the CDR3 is TGTGCCAGCAGGACCGATAGGGGGAGCAATCAGCCCCAGCATTTT. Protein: CASRTDRGSNQPQHF.

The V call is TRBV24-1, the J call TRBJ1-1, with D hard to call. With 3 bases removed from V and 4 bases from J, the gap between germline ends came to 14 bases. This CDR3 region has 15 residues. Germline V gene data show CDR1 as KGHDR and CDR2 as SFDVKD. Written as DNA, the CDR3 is TGTGCCACCAGTGATCCCCTCGAGCGCGGCACTGAAGCTTTCTTT. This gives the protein CATSDPLERGTEAFF.

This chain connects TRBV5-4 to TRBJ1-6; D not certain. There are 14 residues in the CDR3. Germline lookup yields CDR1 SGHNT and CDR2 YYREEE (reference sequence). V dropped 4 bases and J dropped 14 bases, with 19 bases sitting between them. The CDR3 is CASSLGRGGGSLHF. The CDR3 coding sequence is TGTGCCAGCAGCCTAGGACGGGGAGGAGGATCCCTCCACTTT.

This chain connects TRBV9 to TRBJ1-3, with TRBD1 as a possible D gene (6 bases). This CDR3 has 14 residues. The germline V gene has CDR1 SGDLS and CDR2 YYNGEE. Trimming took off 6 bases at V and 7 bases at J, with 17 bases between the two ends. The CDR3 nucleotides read TGTGCCAGCACGCGGACAGAAGATCGTAACACCATATATTTT. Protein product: CASTRTEDRNTIYF.

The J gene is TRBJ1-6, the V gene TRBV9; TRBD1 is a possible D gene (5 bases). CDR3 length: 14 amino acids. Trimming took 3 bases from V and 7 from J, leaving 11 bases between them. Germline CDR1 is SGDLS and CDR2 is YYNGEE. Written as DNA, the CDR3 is TGTGCCAGCAGCGCGGACGGGGGAAATTCACCCCTCCACTTT. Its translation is CASSADGGNSPLHF.

In DNA, the CDR3 is TGTGCCAGCAGCCCGATAGGAGGGAGTGGGTCCCACGAGCAGTACTTC. Protein sequence: CASSPIGGSGSHEQYF. V and J are TRBV9 and TRBJ2-7, with D possibly being TRBD2 (6 bases). The V gene lost 4 bases and the J gene lost 5 bases, with 22 bases spanning the gap. The CDR3 spans 16 residues. Germline V CDR1 and CDR2: SGDLS, YYNGEE.

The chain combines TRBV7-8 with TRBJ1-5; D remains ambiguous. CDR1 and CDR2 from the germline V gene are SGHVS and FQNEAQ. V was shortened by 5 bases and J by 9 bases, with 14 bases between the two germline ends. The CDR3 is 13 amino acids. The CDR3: CASSEENGGPQHF. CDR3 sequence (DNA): TGTGCCAGCAGCGAGGAGAACGGAGGGCCCCAGCATTTT.

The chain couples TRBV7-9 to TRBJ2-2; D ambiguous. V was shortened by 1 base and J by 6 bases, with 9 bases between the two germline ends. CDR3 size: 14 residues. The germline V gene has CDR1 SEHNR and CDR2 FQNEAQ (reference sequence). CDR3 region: CASSLGARSGELFF. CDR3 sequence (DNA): TGTGCCAGCAGCTTAGGAGCCCGGTCCGGGGAGCTGTTTTTT.

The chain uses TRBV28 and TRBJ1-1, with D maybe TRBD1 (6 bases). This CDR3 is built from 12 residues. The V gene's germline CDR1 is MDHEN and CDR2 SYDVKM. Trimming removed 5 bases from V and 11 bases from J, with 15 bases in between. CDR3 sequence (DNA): TGTGCCAGCAGTCGATTGGACAGTACGGCTTTCTTT. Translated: CASSRLDSTAFF.

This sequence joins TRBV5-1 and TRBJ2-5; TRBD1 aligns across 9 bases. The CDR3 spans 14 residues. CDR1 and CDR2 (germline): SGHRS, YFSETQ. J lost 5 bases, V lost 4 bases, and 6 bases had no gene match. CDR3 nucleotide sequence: TGCGCCAGCAGCCGAGGACAGGGGTGGGAGACCCAGTACTTC. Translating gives CASSRGQGWETQYF. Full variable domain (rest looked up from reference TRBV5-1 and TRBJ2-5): KAGVTQTPRYLIKTRGQQVTLSCSPISGHRSVSWYQQTPGQGLQFLFEYFSETQRNKGNFPGRFSGRQFSNSRSEMNVSTLELGDSALYLCASSRGQGWETQYFGPGTRLLVL.

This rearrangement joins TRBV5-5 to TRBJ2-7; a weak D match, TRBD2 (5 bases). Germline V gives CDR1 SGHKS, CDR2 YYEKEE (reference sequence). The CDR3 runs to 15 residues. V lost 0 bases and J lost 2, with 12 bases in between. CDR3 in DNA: TGTGCCAGCAGCTTGGGCTGGGGAGCCACCTACGAGCAGTACTTC. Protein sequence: CASSLGWGATYEQYF.

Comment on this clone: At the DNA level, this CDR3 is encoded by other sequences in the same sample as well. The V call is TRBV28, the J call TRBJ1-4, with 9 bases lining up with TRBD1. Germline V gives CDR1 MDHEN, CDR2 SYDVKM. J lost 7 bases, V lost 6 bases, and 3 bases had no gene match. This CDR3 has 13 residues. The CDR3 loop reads CASRTGGGEKLFF. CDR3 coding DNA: TGTGCCAGCAGAACAGGGGGCGGTGAAAAACTGTTTTTT.

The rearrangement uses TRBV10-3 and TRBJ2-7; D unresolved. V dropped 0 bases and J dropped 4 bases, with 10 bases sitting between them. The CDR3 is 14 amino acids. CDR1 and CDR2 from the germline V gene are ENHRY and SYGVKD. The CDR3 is CAISESVGGYEQYF. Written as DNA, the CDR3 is TGTGCCATCAGTGAGTCAGTAGGCGGATACGAGCAGTACTTC.

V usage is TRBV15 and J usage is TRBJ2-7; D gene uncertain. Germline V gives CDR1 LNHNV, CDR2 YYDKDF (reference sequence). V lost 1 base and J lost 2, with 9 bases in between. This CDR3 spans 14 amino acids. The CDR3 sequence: CATSRGIEPYEQYF. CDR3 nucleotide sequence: TGTGCCACCAGCAGAGGAATCGAGCCCTACGAGCAGTACTTC.

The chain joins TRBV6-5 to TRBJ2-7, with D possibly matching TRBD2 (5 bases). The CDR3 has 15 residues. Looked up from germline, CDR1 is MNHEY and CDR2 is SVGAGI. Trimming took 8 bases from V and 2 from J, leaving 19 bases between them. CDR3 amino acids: CASRLSGGGTYEQYF. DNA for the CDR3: TGTGCCAGCCGACTATCCGGCGGCGGAACCTACGAGCAGTACTTC.

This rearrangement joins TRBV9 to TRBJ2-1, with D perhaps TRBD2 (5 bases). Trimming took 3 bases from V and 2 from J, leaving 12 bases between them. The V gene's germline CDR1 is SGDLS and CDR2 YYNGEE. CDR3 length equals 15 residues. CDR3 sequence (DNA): TGTGCCAGCAGCGGCGAGGGTATCCCCTACAATGAGCAGTTCTTC. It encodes CASSGEGIPYNEQFF.

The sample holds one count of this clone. CDR3 nucleotides: TGTGCCATAGAGGGGGAAACGGCGGGAGGGGATCAGTACTTC. Protein product: CAIEGETAGGDQYF. The V gene is TRBV10-3, the J gene TRBJ2-7; 9 nucleotides match TRBD2. The CDR3 contains 14 residues. V gave up 9 bases and J gave up 10 bases; unmatched junction bases: 16. Germline V gene lookup returns CDR1 ENHRY and CDR2 SYGVKD.